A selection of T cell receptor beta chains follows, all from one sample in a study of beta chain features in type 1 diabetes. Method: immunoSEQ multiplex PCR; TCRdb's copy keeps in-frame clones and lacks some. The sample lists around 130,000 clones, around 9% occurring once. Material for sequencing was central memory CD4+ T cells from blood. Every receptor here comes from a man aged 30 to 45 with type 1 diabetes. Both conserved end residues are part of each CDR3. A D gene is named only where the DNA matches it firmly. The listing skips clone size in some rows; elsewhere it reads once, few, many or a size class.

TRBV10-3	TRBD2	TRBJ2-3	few	CAISDTSGGTDTQYF	TGTGCCATCAGTGATACTAGCGGGGGGACCGATACGCAGTATTTT
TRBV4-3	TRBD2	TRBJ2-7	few	CASSQVLAGAYEQYF	TGCGCCAGCAGCCAAGTACTAGCGGGGGCCTACGAGCAGTACTTC
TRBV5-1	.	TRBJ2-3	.	CASSLQTSTDTQYF	TGCGCCAGCAGCTTACAGACCAGCACAGATACGCAGTATTTT
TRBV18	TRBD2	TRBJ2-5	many	CASSPRTSSWETQYF	TGTGCCAGCTCACCACGGACTAGCAGTTGGGAGACCCAGTACTTC
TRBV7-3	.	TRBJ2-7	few	CASSPAGGQSYEQYF	TGTGCCAGCAGCCCGGCCGGGGGACAGTCCTACGAGCAGTACTTC
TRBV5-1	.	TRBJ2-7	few	CASSLDRWYEQYF	TGCGCCAGCAGCTTGGACAGGTGGTACGAGCAGTACTTC
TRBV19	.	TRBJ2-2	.	CASTHTGELFF	TGTGCCAGTACCCATACCGGGGAGCTGTTTTTT
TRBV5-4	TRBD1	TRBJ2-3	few	CASSWDSRTDTQYF	TGTGCCAGCAGCTGGGACAGCCGCACAGATACGCAGTATTTT
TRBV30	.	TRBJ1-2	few	CAWNAGNYGYTF	TGTGCCTGGAATGCAGGAAACTATGGCTACACCTTC
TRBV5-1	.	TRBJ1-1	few	CASSPWAAQSMNTEAFF	TGCGCCAGCAGCCCTTGGGCTGCACAGAGCATGAACACTGAAGCTTTCTTT
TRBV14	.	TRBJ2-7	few	CASSQTGVELYF	TGTGCCAGCAGCCAAACGGGGGTCGAGTTGTACTTC
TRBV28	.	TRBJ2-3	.	CASSLSPRATDTQYF	TGTGCCAGCAGTTTAAGCCCCCGAGCGACAGATACGCAGTATTTT
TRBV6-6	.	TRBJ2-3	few	CASRVETDTQYF	TGTGCCAGCAGAGTTGAGACAGATACGCAGTATTTT
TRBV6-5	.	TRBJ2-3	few	CASSEGGDTQYF	TGTGCCAGCAGTGAAGGGGGAGATACGCAGTATTTT
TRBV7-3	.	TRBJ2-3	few	CASSLVQGTDTQYF	TGTGCCAGCAGCTTGGTCCAGGGCACAGATACGCAGTATTTT
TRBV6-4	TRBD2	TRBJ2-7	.	CASSDSKRGPSYEQYF	TGTGCCAGCAGTGACTCGAAGCGGGGGCCCTCCTACGAGCAGTACTTC
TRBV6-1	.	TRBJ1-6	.	CASSETVNSPLHF	TGTGCCAGCAGTGAAACGGTTAATTCACCCCTCCACTTT
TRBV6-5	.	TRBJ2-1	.	CATKPWVGDEQFF	TGTGCCACCAAACCGTGGGTGGGCGATGAGCAGTTCTTC
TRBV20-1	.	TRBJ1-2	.	CKAGWVSGYTF	TGCAAGGCGGGATGGGTCTCTGGCTACACCTTC
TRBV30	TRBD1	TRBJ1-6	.	CAWDRDSNSPLHF	TGTGCCTGGGACCGGGACAGTAACTCACCCCTCCACTTT
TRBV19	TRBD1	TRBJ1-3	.	CASSISQGDSGNTIYF	TGTGCCAGTAGTATTTCTCAGGGGGACTCTGGAAACACCATATATTTT
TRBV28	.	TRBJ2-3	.	CASHAASTDTQYF	TGTGCCAGCCACGCCGCGAGCACAGATACGCAGTATTTT
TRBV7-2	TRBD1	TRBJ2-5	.	CASSLVTGGQETQYF	TGTGCCAGCAGCTTAGTTACAGGGGGTCAAGAGACCCAGTACTTC
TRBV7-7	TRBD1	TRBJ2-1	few	CASSLAGQENEQFF	TGTGCTAGCAGCTTAGCAGGACAGGAGAATGAGCAGTTCTTC
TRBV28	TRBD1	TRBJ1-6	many	CASSSTAAGQSRKALHF	TGTGCCAGCAGTTCTACCGCCGCGGGACAGTCTCGTAAGGCCCTCCACTTT
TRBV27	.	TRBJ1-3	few	CASRGLGAGNTIYF	TGTGCCAGCAGAGGATTAGGGGCTGGAAACACCATATATTTT
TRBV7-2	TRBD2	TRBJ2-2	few	CASRGLAGVGTGELFF	TGTGCCAGCAGAGGACTAGCGGGGGTCGGCACCGGGGAGCTGTTTTTT
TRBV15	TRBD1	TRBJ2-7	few	CATSRETGGSYEQYF	TGTGCCACCAGCAGAGAGACAGGGGGCTCCTACGAGCAGTACTTC
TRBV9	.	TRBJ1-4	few	CASSFPGGPRSEKLFF	TGTGCCAGCAGCTTCCCCGGGGGGCCACGTAGTGAAAAACTGTTTTTT
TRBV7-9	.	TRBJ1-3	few	CASSPGTSSGNTIYF	TGTGCCAGCAGCCCCGGGACATCGTCTGGAAACACCATATATTTT
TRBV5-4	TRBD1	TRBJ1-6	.	CASSWGQGSGNSPLHF	TGTGCCAGCAGCTGGGGACAGGGGTCGGGTAATTCACCCCTCCACTTT
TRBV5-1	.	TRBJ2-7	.	CASSLDRAYEQYF	TGCGCCAGCAGCTTGGACCGAGCCTACGAGCAGTACTTC
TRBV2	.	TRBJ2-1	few	CASSEAIGQGEQFF	TGTGCCAGCAGTGAAGCGATCGGGCAGGGTGAGCAGTTCTTC
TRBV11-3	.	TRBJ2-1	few	CASSLGGPNNEQFF	TGTGCCAGCAGCTTAGGAGGGCCAAACAATGAGCAGTTCTTC
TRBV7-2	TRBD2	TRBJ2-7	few	CASSLASGAPYEQYF	TGTGCCAGCAGCTTAGCTAGCGGGGCCCCCTACGAGCAGTACTTC
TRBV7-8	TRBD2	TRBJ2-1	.	CASSLLVAGSYNEQFF	TGTGCCAGCAGCTTATTGGTAGCGGGGTCCTACAATGAGCAGTTCTTC
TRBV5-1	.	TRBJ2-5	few	CASSLGQIKETQYF	TGCGCCAGCAGCTTGGGACAGATTAAAGAGACCCAGTACTTC